This TCR beta chain was sequenced in a study of T cell changes during pregnancy in multiple sclerosis. CDR3 length: 13 amino acids. Germline CDR1 SGHKS, CDR2 YYEKEE (reference sequence). After removal of 6 bases from V and 11 bases from J, the junction contained 13 bases not matched to a gene. Here immunoSEQ multiplex PCR was the method, and the copy in TCRdb shows in-frame clones only, minus some. The table has tens of thousands of clones, 93% seen once. Sequenced material: CD8+ T cells from peripheral blood mononuclear cells, taken after pregnancy. The chain employs TRBV5-5 and TRBJ1-2, with 7 bases lining up with TRBD1. The TCR was taken from a female donor with multiple sclerosis, enrolled in a pregnancy study. CDR3 sequence: CASTLTGDRRYTF. The CDR3 DNA reads TGTGCCAGCACCCTTACAGGGGATAGGCGGTACACCTTC.